This T cell receptor (beta chain) was profiled in a study of T cells after yellow fever vaccination. At the level of the study: Libraries from low-cell-number fractions were prepared with the SMART-Seq v4 Ultra Low Input RNA kit.

A few counts support this clonotype. What it binds is unknown. The study made its TCR cDNA through 5'RACE template switching. That step introduced a universal primer site along with UMIs. A single record per CDR3 protein comes from TCRdb applying MiXCR to the 5' RACE reads. The profile shows 450,000 to 650,000 distinct CDR3 sequences, around an eighth of them singletons. Findings and limits, study-wide: FACS-sorted repertoires could contain abundant clonotypes contaminating from the bulk population. Re-detected after boosting: most primary clones, around 96% of CD4 and about 89% of CD8.

CDR1 and CDR2 from the germline V gene are MNHEY and SMNVEV (reference sequence). CDR3 size: 15 residues. Unmatched junction bases numbered 11, after V lost 6 bases and J lost 10 bases. This sequence was found in a man younger than 40 who received the YFV17D yellow fever vaccine. The sample was PBMCs, taken on the day of the yellow fever booster vaccination. The chain links TRBV27 to TRBJ1-6, with 8 bases lining up with TRBD1. CDR3 protein: CASRLGTGGHSPLHF. DNA of the CDR3: TGTGCCAGCAGGTTAGGGACAGGCGGTCACTCACCCCTCCACTTT.